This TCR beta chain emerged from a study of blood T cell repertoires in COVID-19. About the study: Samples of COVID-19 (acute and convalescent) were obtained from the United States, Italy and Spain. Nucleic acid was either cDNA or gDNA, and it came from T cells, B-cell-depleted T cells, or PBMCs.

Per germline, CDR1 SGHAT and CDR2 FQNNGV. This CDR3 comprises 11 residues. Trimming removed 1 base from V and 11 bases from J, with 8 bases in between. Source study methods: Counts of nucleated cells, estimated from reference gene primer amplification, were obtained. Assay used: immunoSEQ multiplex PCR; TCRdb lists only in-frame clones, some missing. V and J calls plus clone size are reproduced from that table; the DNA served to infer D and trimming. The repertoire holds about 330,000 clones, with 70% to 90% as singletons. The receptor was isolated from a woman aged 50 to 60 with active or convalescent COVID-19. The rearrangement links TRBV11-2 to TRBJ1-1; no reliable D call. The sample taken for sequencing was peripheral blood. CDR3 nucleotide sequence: TGTGCCAGCAGCTTAGTCCTGAGGGCTTTCTTT. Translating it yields CASSLVLRAFF.